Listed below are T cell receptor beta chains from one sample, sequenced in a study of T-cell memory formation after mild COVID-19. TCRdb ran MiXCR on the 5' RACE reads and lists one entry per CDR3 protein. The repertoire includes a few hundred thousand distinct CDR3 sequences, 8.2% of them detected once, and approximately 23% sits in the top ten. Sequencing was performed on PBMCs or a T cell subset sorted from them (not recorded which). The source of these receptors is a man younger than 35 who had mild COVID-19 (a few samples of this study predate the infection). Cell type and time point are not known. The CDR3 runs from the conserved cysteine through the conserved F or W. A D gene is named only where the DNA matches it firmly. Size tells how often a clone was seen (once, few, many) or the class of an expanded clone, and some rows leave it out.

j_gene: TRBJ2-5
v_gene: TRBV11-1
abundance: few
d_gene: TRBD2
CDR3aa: CASSTQTSGGHDTTQYF
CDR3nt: TGTGCCAGCAGCACCCAGACTAGCGGGGGGCACGACACGACCCAGTACTTC

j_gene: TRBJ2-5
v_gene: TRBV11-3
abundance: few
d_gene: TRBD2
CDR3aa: CASSLGLAVGETQYF
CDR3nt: TGTGCCAGCAGCCTCGGACTAGCGGTAGGGGAGACCCAGTACTTC

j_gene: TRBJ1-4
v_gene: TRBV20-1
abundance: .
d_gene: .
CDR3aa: CSAPDLGSNEKLFF
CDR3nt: TGCAGTGCTCCCGATCTGGGCAGTAATGAAAAACTGTTTTTT

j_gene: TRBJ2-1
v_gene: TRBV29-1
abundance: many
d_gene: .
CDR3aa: CSVSRPPGFNEQFF
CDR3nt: TGCAGCGTTTCCCGACCCCCGGGATTTAATGAGCAGTTCTTC

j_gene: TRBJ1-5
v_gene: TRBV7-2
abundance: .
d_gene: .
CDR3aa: CASSSDRYYQPQHF
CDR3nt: TGTGCCAGCAGCTCGGACAGATACTATCAGCCCCAGCATTTT

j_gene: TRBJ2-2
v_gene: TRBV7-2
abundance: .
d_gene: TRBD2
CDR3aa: CASSLLAGGVTGELFF
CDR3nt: TGTGCCAGCAGTCTTCTAGCGGGGGGGGTCACCGGGGAGCTGTTTTTT

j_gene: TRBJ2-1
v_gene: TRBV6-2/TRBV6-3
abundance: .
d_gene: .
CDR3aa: CASSQMDGTEQFF
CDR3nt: TGTGCCAGCAGTCAGATGGACGGGACTGAGCAGTTCTTC

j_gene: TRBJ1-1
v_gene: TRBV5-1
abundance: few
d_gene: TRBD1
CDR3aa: CASSPEGAYTEAFF
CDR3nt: TGCGCCAGCAGCCCCGAGGGGGCGTACACTGAAGCTTTCTTT

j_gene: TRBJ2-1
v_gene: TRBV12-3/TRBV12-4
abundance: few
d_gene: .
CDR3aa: CASSLEDPSYNEQFF
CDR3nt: TGTGCCAGCAGTTTAGAGGACCCATCCTACAATGAGCAGTTCTTC

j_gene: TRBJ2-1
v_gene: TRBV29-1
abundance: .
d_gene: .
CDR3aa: CSVGTEAYNEQFF
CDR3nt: TGCAGCGTTGGGACGGAAGCCTACAATGAGCAGTTCTTC

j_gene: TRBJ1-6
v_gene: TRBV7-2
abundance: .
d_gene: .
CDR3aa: CASTGGGNSPLHF
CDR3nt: TGTGCCAGCACGGGGGGAGGGAATTCACCCCTCCACTTT

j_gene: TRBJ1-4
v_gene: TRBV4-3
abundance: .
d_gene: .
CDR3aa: CASSQEGEIDEKLFF
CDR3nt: TGCGCCAGCAGCCAAGAAGGGGAAATAGATGAAAAACTGTTTTTT

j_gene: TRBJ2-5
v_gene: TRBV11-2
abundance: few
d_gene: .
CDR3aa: CASSLVSTGTQETQYF
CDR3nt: TGTGCCAGCAGCTTAGTCTCGACAGGGACTCAAGAGACCCAGTACTTC

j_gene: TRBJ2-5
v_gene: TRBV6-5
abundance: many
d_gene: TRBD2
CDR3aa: CASSWTSGQETQYF
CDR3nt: TGTGCCAGCAGTTGGACTAGCGGACAAGAGACCCAGTACTTC

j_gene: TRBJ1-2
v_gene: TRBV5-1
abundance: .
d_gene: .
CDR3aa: CASSLGTGKVSGYTF
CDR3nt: TGCGCCAGCAGCTTGGGAACAGGGAAAGTGAGCGGCTACACCTTC

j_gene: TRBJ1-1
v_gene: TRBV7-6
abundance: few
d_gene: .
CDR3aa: CASSSTVGTEAFF
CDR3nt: TGTGCCAGCAGCTCGACCGTGGGAACTGAAGCTTTCTTT

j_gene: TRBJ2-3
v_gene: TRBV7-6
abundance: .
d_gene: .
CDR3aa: CASSLAPGGTDTQYF
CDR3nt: TGTGCCAGCAGCTTAGCCCCGGGGGGCACAGATACGCAGTATTTT

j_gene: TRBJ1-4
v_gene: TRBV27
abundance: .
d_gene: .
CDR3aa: CASSPHGVDEKLFF
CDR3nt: TGTGCCAGCAGCCCTCACGGGGTTGACGAAAAACTGTTTTTT

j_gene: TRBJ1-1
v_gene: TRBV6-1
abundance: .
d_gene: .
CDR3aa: CASSEVVSLTGTEAFF
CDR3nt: TGTGCCAGCAGTGAAGTAGTGAGTCTAACGGGCACTGAAGCTTTCTTT

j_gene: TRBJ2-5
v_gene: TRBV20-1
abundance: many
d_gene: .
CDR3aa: CSARESRSYGTQYF
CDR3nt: TGCAGTGCTAGAGAGAGTCGGTCCTACGGAACCCAGTACTTC

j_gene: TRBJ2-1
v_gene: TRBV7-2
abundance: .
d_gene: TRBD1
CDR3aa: CASSMGQVFDNEQFF
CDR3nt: TGTGCCAGCAGCATGGGACAGGTGTTCGACAATGAGCAGTTCTTC

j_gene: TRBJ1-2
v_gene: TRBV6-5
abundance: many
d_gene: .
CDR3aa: CASSYTRGFGYTF
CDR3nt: TGTGCCAGCAGTTATACTCGCGGCTTTGGCTACACCTTC

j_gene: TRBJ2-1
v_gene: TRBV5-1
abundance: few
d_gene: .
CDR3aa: CASSLRGDGGEQFF
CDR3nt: TGCGCCAGCAGCCTTAGGGGGGATGGGGGTGAGCAGTTCTTC

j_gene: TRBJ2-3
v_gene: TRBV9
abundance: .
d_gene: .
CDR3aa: CASSVRDPGDTQYF
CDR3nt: TGTGCCAGCAGCGTACGGGATCCGGGAGATACGCAGTATTTT